The clone carrying this TCR beta chain turned up a few times. Generated by immunoSEQ multiplex PCR, the TCRdb table keeps only in-frame clones and is missing some. The sample has more than 45,000 clones, 86% seen once. The sample originates from a study of OX40 agonist ivuxolimab in advanced cancers. The CDR3 spans 15 residues. CDR1 and CDR2 from the germline V gene are PRHDT and FYEKMQ (reference sequence). Deletions cut 5 bases from V and 5 bases from J, with 18 bases between. This receptor was taken from an adult with an advanced solid tumor such as melanoma, head and neck, liver or kidney cancer. The chain uses TRBV13 and TRBJ2-5, with D possibly being TRBD1 (6 bases). The source material was CD4+ or CD8+ T cells sorted from blood, sampled in a trial of the OX40 agonist ivuxolimab. The CDR3 loop reads CASSPQGGSGETQYF. The CDR3 DNA reads as TGTGCCAGCAGCCCCCAAGGGGGATCGGGGGAGACCCAGTACTTC.